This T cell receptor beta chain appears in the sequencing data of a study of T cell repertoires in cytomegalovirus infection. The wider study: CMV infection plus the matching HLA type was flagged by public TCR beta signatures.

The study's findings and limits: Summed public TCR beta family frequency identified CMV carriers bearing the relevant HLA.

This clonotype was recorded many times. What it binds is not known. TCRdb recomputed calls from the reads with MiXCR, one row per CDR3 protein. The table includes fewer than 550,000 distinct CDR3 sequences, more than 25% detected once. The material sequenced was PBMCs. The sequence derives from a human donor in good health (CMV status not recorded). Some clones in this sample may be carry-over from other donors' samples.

CDR3 residues: CASSFGENYNEQFF. CDR3 DNA sequence: TGTGCCAGCAGCTTCGGCGAGAACTACAATGAGCAGTTCTTC. The V and J genes are TRBV7-2 and TRBJ2-1, with D hard to call. Trimming pared 3 bases from V and 3 bases from J, leaving 9 bases between. Germline V lookup: CDR1 SGHTA, CDR2 FQGNSA. The CDR3 contains 14 residues.